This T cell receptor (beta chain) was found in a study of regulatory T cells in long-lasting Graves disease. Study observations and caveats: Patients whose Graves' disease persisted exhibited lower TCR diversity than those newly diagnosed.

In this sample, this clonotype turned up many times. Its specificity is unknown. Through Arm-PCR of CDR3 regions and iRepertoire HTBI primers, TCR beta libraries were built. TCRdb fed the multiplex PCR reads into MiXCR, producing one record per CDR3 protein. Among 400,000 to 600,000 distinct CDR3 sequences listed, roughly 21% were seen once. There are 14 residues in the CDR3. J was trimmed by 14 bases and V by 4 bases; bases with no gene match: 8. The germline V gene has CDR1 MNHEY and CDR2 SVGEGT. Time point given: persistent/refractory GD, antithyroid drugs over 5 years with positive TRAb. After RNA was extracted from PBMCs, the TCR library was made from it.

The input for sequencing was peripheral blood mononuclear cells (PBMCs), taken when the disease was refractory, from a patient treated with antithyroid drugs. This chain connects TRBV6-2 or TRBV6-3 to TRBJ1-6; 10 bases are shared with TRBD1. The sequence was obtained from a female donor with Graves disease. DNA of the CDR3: TGTGCCAGCAGTTGGACAGGGGGGTCCAAGGCCCTCCACTTT. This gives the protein CASSWTGGSKALHF.